The 8 T cell receptor beta chains given below trace back to one sample, sequenced in a study of shared clonotypes between healthy human individuals. Repertoires were generated with immunoSEQ multiplex PCR, while TCRdb's copy carries only in-frame clones and drops some. The table has about 2.1 million clones, over 85% seen once; the top ten hold approximately 1.7%. It was CD45RO-negative cells, positively selected for CCR7, that made up naive CD8 cells, with terminally differentiated effector memory CD45RA+ cells excluded. Sequenced material: naive CD8+ T cells from PBMCs. The origin of the receptors is a man aged 18 to 30 in good health. Some clones in this sample may be carry-over from other donors' samples.

A word on this clone: Additional DNA sequences in this sample encode the identical CDR3. The chain couples TRBV9 to TRBJ2-2, with no clear D. CDR3 length equals 14 residues. V dropped 2 bases and J dropped 1 base, with 6 bases sitting between them. Germline loops: CDR1 SGDLS, CDR2 YYNGEE. The DNA of the CDR3 is TGTGCCAGCAGCGTGGGCGGGAACACCGGGGAGCTGTTTTTT. It codes for CASSVGGNTGELFF.

This rearrangement joins TRBV28 to TRBJ2-5; D unresolved. The length of the CDR3 is 18 residues. CDR1 is MDHEN and CDR2 is SYDVKM in the germline V gene. With 5 bases removed from V and 0 bases from J, the gap between germline ends came to 22 bases. CDR3 in amino acids: CASSVDWRTRRYQETQYF. The CDR3 DNA reads as TGTGCCAGCAGTGTGGATTGGAGAACAAGGCGCTACCAAGAGACCCAGTACTTC.

CDR3 sequence reads: CASSLGASGGSYEQYF. DNA for the CDR3: TGTGCCAGCAGCTTAGGGGCTAGCGGGGGCTCCTACGAGCAGTACTTC. The chain couples TRBV7-9 to TRBJ2-7; 10 bases align to TRBD2. Trimming cost V 1 base and J 0 bases; bases outside gene matches: 3. Germline V gene data show CDR1 as SEHNR and CDR2 as FQNEAQ (reference sequence). The CDR3 contains 16 residues.

The rearrangement links TRBV7-8 to TRBJ2-7; 8 bases are a match to TRBD2. The V segment lost 5 bases and the J segment 6 bases; nucleotides outside the gene matches: 15. This CDR3 has 16 amino acids. The germline V gene has CDR1 SGHVS and CDR2 FQNEAQ. In DNA, the CDR3 is TGTGCCAGCAGCCCCGGCGGGGGGCAGGGACTTGTCGAGCAGTACTTC. Its translation is CASSPGGGQGLVEQYF.

Worth noting for this clone: This same CDR3 is encoded by further DNA sequences in the sample. The J gene is TRBJ1-5, the V gene TRBV7-9; D gene unclear. Germline V gives CDR1 SEHNR, CDR2 FQNEAQ (reference sequence). Between the trimmed V and J ends, which lost 1 base and 4 bases, there was a span of 5 bases. The CDR3 runs to 13 residues. CDR3 sequence reads: CASSLGENQPQHF. DNA of the CDR3: TGTGCCAGCAGCTTAGGGGAAAATCAGCCCCAGCATTTT.

The CDR3 DNA reads as TGCGCCAGCAGCCAAGGTCGAGCGGGCATGGGCACTGAAGCTTTCTTT. The encoded protein is CASSQGRAGMGTEAFF. J is TRBJ1-1 and V is TRBV4-3; D remains ambiguous. Germline V CDR1 and CDR2: LGHNA, YSLEER. V was trimmed by 1 base and J by 4 bases, leaving 16 bases between them. This CDR3 is built from 16 residues.

The chain uses TRBV11-2 and TRBJ2-5; a weak D match, TRBD2 (5 bases). The CDR3 runs to 15 residues. Trimming took 1 base from V and 2 from J, leaving 11 bases between them. Per germline, CDR1 SGHAT and CDR2 FQNNGV. The CDR3 sequence: CASSLGRVLQETQYF. The CDR3 region has the DNA TGTGCCAGCAGCTTAGGGCGGGTCTTACAAGAGACCCAGTACTTC.

The CDR3 loop is CASSPNRDPYGYTF. DNA for the CDR3: TGCGCCAGCAGCCCCAACAGGGATCCTTATGGCTACACCTTC. This chain connects TRBV5-1 to TRBJ1-2, with D perhaps matching TRBD1 (6 bases). This CDR3 spans 14 amino acids. Trimming left V 4 bases short and J 5 bases short, with 15 bases between. Germline V gene data show CDR1 as SGHRS and CDR2 as YFSETQ.